Following are 22 T cell receptor beta chains from one sample sequenced in a study of T cells in Graves' hyperthyroidism and ophthalmopathy. What was amplified from RNA transcripts were TCR beta CDR3 regions. The HTBI primer set served for first-round RT-PCR of the TCR CDR3. TCRdb passed the multiplex PCR reads through MiXCR, listing each CDR3 protein once. The sample comprises 660,000 or so distinct CDR3 sequences, 45% of which are singletons, and less than 9% rests with the top ten. The material sequenced was peripheral blood or thyroid tissue (not recorded which). Receptor source: an adult man with Graves' disease, either hyperthyroidism or ophthalmopathy (not recorded which).

V is TRBV2 and J is TRBJ2-5; no clear D gene. Germline CDR1 reads SNHLY; CDR2 reads FYNNEI. This CDR3 has 14 amino acids. V dropped 5 bases and J dropped 4 bases, with 14 bases sitting between them. CDR3 sequence: CASSYSGSGETQYF. The CDR3, as DNA: TGTGCCAGCAGTTACTCGGGCAGTGGAGAGACCCAGTACTTC.

This clonotype was seen only a few times. Being one base from a much bigger clone, this may be a read error. The chain couples TRBV5-1 to TRBJ2-7; 7 nucleotides line up with TRBD1. This CDR3 region has 12 residues. Germline trimming cut 2 bases from V and 5 bases from J; bases unmatched to any gene: 1. In germline, CDR1 is SGHRS, CDR2 YFSETQ. In DNA, the CDR3 is TGCGCCAGCAGCTTTGGGACAGACGAGCAGTACTTC. Protein: CASSFGTDEQYF.

This rearrangement joins TRBV20-1 to TRBJ1-1; 8 bases line up with TRBD1. The CDR3 totals 12 residues. Germline-derived CDR1 and CDR2 are DFQATT and SNEGSKA (reference sequence). The CDR3 protein is CRAGQANTEAFF. CDR3 coding DNA: TGCAGGGCGGGACAGGCGAACACTGAAGCTTTCTTT.

The table lists this clonotype with many counts. This sequence joins TRBV9 and TRBJ2-5; D is possibly TRBD1 (6 bases). The CDR3 runs 14 residues. Germline V gives CDR1 SGDLS, CDR2 YYNGEE. Trimming took 4 bases from V and 2 from J, leaving 12 bases between them. CDR3 nucleotides: TGTGCCAGCAGCCCAAGACAGGTTCAAGAGACCCAGTACTTC. This gives the protein CASSPRQVQETQYF.

This clonotype was seen many times. The V and J genes are TRBV7-9 and TRBJ1-1; 7 bases are a match to TRBD1. Germline lookup yields CDR1 SEHNR and CDR2 FQNEAQ (reference sequence). V was pared by 5 bases and J by 3 bases, with 6 bases of the junction left unmatched. The CDR3 consists of 14 residues. The CDR3 reads CASSPGTAHTEAFF. The CDR3 bases are TGTGCCAGCAGCCCTGGGACAGCCCACACTGAAGCTTTCTTT.

A word on this clonotype: A much larger clone lies one base from this, so it may be a read error. The chain is built from TRBV2 and TRBJ1-2, with TRBD1 matching 7 bases. Unmatched junction bases numbered 6, after V lost 8 bases and J lost 0 bases. CDR3 length equals 14 residues. Germline V gives CDR1 SNHLY, CDR2 FYNNEI. This CDR3 reads CASLLQGANYGYTF. In nucleotides, the CDR3 is TGTGCCAGCCTTCTTCAGGGGGCTAACTATGGCTACACCTTC. Full variable domain (outside the CDR3, taken from reference TRBV2 and TRBJ1-2): EPEVTQTPSHQVTQMGQEVILRCVPISNHLYFYWYRQILGQKVEFLVSFYNNEISEKSEIFDDQFSVERPDGSNFTLKIRSTKLEDSAMYFCASLLQGANYGYTFGSGTRLTVV.

In this sample, this clonotype turned up many times. This chain uses TRBV15 with TRBJ2-7; D perhaps matches TRBD2 (6 bases). This CDR3 has 16 residues. Germline CDR1 and CDR2: LNHNV and YYDKDF (reference sequence). V shed 1 base and J shed 0 bases, with 13 bases lying between them. CDR3 in DNA: TGTGCCACCAGCAGAGTAACGGGGGTCGGCTCCTACGAGCAGTACTTC. Its translation: CATSRVTGVGSYEQYF.

The chain has TRBV20-1 and TRBJ1-1; D unclear. The CDR3 runs 13 residues. V was pared by 4 bases and J by 2 bases, with 11 bases between. Germline V lookup: CDR1 DFQATT, CDR2 SNEGSKA (reference sequence). DNA of the CDR3: TGCAGTGCTATGGGAATGATCAACACTGAAGCTTTCTTT. It encodes CSAMGMINTEAFF.

The V gene is TRBV5-4, the J gene TRBJ1-5; D call uncertain. Germline V lookup: CDR1 SGHNT, CDR2 YYREEE (reference sequence). The CDR3 totals 13 residues. V lost 10 bases to trimming and J lost 3 bases, with 14 bases between them. The chain's CDR3 is CAWKDRYNQPQHF. In DNA form, the CDR3 reads TGTGCCTGGAAGGACCGCTACAATCAGCCCCAGCATTTT.

This clonotype came up a few times. The V and J genes are TRBV19 and TRBJ2-5; D is uncertain. Looked up from germline, CDR1 is LNHDA and CDR2 is SQIVND (reference sequence). This CDR3 is built from 12 residues. V lost 3 bases to trimming and J lost 9 bases, with 11 bases between them. Here the CDR3 reads CASSMAPPAQYF. Written as DNA, the CDR3 is TGTGCCAGTAGTATGGCCCCCCCCGCCCAGTACTTC.

The chain combines TRBV19 with TRBJ1-1, with D unclear. CDR1 LNHDA and CDR2 SQIVND come from the germline V gene (reference sequence). The V end was cut by 5 bases, the J end by 1 base, with 14 bases between. The CDR3 extends over 15 amino acids. The CDR3 DNA reads TGTGCCAGTAGTCCCACGCACCCCGGGAACACTGAAGCTTTCTTT. This translates into CASSPTHPGNTEAFF.

This clonotype was observed at least ten times. The germline gene is not matched at one end of the junction; a read error may be the cause. This chain connects TRBV19 to TRBJ1-1, with D perhaps matching TRBD1 (5 bases). The CDR3 is made up of 13 amino acids. The germline CDR1 and CDR2 sequences are LNHDA and SQIVND (reference sequence). As DNA, the CDR3 is TGTGCCAGCAGTATCACAGGGAACACTGAAGCTTTCTTT. It codes for CASSITGNTEAFF. Drawing the rest from reference TRBV19 and TRBJ1-1, the complete variable domain is DGGITQSPKYLFRKEGQNVTLSCEQNLNHDAMYWYRQDPGQGLRLIYYSQIVNDFQKGDIAEGYSVSREKKESFPLTVTSAQKNPTAFYLCASSITGNTEAFFGQGTRLTVV.

This clonotype was found many times. One end of the junction does not line up with germline, which may come from a read error. CDR3 coding DNA: TGTGCCACCAGCAGAGAAGAAAGGCTCTTC. It translates to CATSREERLF. This chain joins TRBV15 and TRBJ1-2, with D unresolved. CDR1 is LNHNV and CDR2 is YYDKDF in the germline V gene (reference sequence). The CDR3 is 10 amino acids.

In this sample, this clonotype turned up many times. The chain recombines TRBV10-3 with TRBJ1-3; D uncertain. Trimming removed 0 bases at V and 2 bases at J, with 8 bases between. From germline, CDR1 is ENHRY and CDR2 SYGVKD. The CDR3 loop spans 15 amino acids. The CDR3 DNA follows: TGTGCCATCAGTGAGTCTCCCACCACTGGAAACACCATATATTTT. It is translated as CAISESPTTGNTIYF.

Comments on this clonotype: The final CDR3 position lacks the conserved phenylalanine or tryptophan, pointing to a likely read error. The DNA is left out, because the CDR3 cannot be placed on it with certainty; the CDR3 is given as TCRdb lists it. The chain carries TRBV19 and TRBJ1-4; TRBD1, the D gene given by the table, was not confirmed from the DNA. The CDR3 length equals 9 residues, ends included. CDR1 is LNHDA, CDR2 SQIVND, per germline (reference sequence). CDR3 loop: CASRSDRGL.

This clonotype was observed at least ten times. V usage is TRBV5-4 and J usage is TRBJ1-3; no firm D call. The CDR3 spans 13 residues. With 4 bases removed from V and 3 bases from J, the gap between germline ends came to 8 bases. Germline V lookup: CDR1 SGHNT, CDR2 YYREEE (reference sequence). CDR3 protein: CASSPNRGNTIYF. The CDR3 DNA reads TGTGCCAGCAGCCCTAACCGTGGAAACACCATATATTTT.

This rearrangement joins TRBV7-6 to TRBJ2-5; D call uncertain. CDR3 length equals 13 residues. Per germline, CDR1 SGHVS and CDR2 FNYEAQ. The ends were cut back, 1 base at V and 9 bases at J, with 12 bases in the middle. The chain's CDR3 is CASSLGENQPQYF. CDR3 nucleotides: TGTGCCAGCAGCTTAGGGGAAAATCAGCCCCAGTACTTC.

This clonotype was seen only a few times. The CDR3 is CASTALVIWGAGNYGYTF. The DNA for the CDR3 is TGTGCCAGCACCGCCCTCGTGATCTGGGGCGCGGGGAACTATGGCTACACCTTC. This sequence joins TRBV7-9 and TRBJ1-2; TRBD1 might be the D (5 bases). The germline CDR1 and CDR2 sequences are SEHNR and FQNEAQ (reference sequence). The CDR3 contains 18 residues. Trimming stripped 7 bases from V and 2 bases from J, with 26 bases between.

This clonotype was recorded many times. CDR3 coding DNA: TGTGCCAGTAGTATCTCCGGTCACTTCGGAAGTGGCTACACCTTC. Translated: CASSISGHFGSGYTF. The J gene is TRBJ1-2, the V gene TRBV19; D gene unclear. Germline lookup yields CDR1 LNHDA and CDR2 SQIVND (reference sequence). V shed 3 bases and J shed 7 bases, with 18 bases lying between them. This CDR3 has 15 amino acids.

This clonotype was detected ten times or more. The V call is TRBV7-2, the J call TRBJ2-7; no firm D call. Trimming stripped 6 bases from V and 5 bases from J, with 11 bases between. Germline V gene data show CDR1 as SGHTA and CDR2 as FQGNSA. The CDR3 has 12 amino acids. The CDR3 here is CASSPLFHEQYF. The CDR3 coding sequence is TGTGCCAGCAGTCCCCTTTTTCACGAGCAGTACTTC.

This clonotype was seen ten or more times. The chain carries TRBV9 and TRBJ2-5; D might be TRBD1 (7 bases). The V gene's germline CDR1 is SGDLS and CDR2 YYNGEE. The V end was cut by 0 bases, the J end by 5 bases, with 14 bases between. The CDR3 contains 15 residues. As DNA, the CDR3 is TGTGCCAGCAGCGTAGAGGCAGGGGGGACGGAGACCCAGTACTTC. Its protein is CASSVEAGGTETQYF.

This clonotype appeared a few times. V usage is TRBV10-3 and J usage is TRBJ1-5, with D possibly being TRBD1 (5 bases). V was pared by 6 bases and J by 4 bases, with 7 bases between. Germline CDR1 ENHRY, CDR2 SYGVKD. The CDR3 length is 12 residues. CDR3 in DNA: TGTGCCATCAGGACAGAAAATCAGCCCCAGCATTTT. It is translated as CAIRTENQPQHF.